The T cell receptor beta chain described here comes from a study of OX40 agonist ivuxolimab in advanced cancers. Sequenced by immunoSEQ multiplex PCR; TCRdb stores in-frame clones only, minus some. In the table there are about 45,000 clones, roughly 88% of which are singletons. The CDR3 length is 14 residues. V shed 0 bases and J shed 3 bases, with 10 bases lying between them. Germline CDR1 reads SGDLS; CDR2 reads YYNGEE. This receptor was taken from an adult with an advanced solid tumor such as melanoma, head and neck, liver or kidney cancer. The chain combines TRBV9 with TRBJ2-7; D uncertain. This specimen consisted of CD4+ or CD8+ T cells sorted from blood, obtained in a trial of the OX40 agonist ivuxolimab. The CDR3 protein is CASSVALGFYEQYF. CDR3 sequence (DNA): TGTGCCAGCAGCGTAGCACTGGGTTTCTACGAGCAGTACTTC. Full variable domain (outside the CDR3, taken from reference TRBV9 and TRBJ2-7): DSGVTQTPKHLITATGQRVTLRCSPRSGDLSVYWYQQSLDQGLQFLIQYYNGEERAKGNILERFSAQQFPDLHSELNLSSLELGDSALYFCASSVALGFYEQYFGPGTRLTVT.